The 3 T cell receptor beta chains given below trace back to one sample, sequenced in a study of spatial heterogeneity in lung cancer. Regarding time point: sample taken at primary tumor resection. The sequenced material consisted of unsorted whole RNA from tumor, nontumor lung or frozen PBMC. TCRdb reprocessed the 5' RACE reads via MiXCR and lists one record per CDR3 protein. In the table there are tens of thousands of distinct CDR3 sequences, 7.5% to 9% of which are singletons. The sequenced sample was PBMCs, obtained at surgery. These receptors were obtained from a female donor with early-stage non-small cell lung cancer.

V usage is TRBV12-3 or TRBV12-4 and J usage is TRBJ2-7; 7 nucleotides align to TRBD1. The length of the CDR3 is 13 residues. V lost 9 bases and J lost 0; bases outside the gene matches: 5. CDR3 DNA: TGTGCCAGTCGAGGGGGCACCTCCTACGAGCAGTACTTC. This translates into CASRGGTSYEQYF.

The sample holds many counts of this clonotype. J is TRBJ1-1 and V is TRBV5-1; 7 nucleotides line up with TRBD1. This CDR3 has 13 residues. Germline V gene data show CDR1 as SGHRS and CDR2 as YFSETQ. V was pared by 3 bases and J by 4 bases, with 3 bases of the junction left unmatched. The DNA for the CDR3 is TGCGCCAGCAGCTCCGGACAGGTCACTGAAGCTTTCTTT. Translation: CASSSGQVTEAFF. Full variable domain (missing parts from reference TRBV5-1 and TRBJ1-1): KAGVTQTPRYLIKTRGQQVTLSCSPISGHRSVSWYQQTPGQGLQFLFEYFSETQRNKGNFPGRFSGRQFSNSRSEMNVSTLELGDSALYLCASSSGQVTEAFFGQGTRLTVV.

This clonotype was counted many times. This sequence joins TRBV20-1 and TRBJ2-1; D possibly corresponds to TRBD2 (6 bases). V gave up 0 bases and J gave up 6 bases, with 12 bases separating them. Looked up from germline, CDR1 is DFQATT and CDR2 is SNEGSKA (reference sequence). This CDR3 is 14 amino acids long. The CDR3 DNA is TGCAGTGCTAGAGATTGGAGGGGTAGCAATGAGCAGTTCTTC. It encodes CSARDWRGSNEQFF.